This T cell receptor beta chain came from a study of T-cell reconstitution after alpha-beta-depleted transplantation in children. Molecular barcoding with unique molecular identifiers was used for the TCRbeta library. From the PCR reads, TCRdb called clonotypes with MiXCR, one entry per CDR3 protein. This sample has 700,000 to 950,000 distinct CDR3 sequences, with 15% to 20% found just once. Here the sequenced sample was PBMCs, mostly from graft donor cells, taken 360 days after TCRalphabeta/CD19-depleted stem cell transplant. This receptor was obtained from a male patient younger than 18 who had a stem cell transplant for acute lymphoblastic leukemia, so the T cells may come from the graft donor.

CDR3 bases: TGTGCCAGCAGCCAAGGGACATGGTCTGGGGCCAACGTCCTGACTTTC. Translating gives CASSQGTWSGANVLTF. This chain links TRBV14 with TRBJ2-6, with D tentatively TRBD1 (5 bases). CDR1 and CDR2 (germline): SGHDN, FVKESK. The V gene lost 1 base and the J gene lost 1 base, with 8 bases spanning the gap. This CDR3 has 16 amino acids.